The 2 T cell receptor beta chains in this list originate from one sample, sequenced in a study of monozygotic twins with inflammatory bowel disease. TCRdb derives one entry per CDR3 protein from the 5' RACE reads, leaving out DNA. This sample contains hundreds of thousands of distinct CDR3 sequences. Sequenced sample: blood. The receptors stem from a human donor with ulcerative colitis or Crohn's disease, or a healthy co-twin of an affected twin (not recorded which).

The chain joins TRBV11-1 to TRBJ2-3; TCRdb proposes TRBD1, but this gene call is untestable without DNA. This CDR3 region has 18 residues. Germline loops: CDR1 SGHAT, CDR2 FQDESV (reference sequence). The chain's CDR3 is CASSSLPGTGAGTDTQYF.

The genes are TRBV19 and TRBJ1-5; TCRdb reports TRBD1, a call that lacks DNA to check it against. The CDR3 sequence is 13 residues long. Germline CDR1 and CDR2: LNHDA and SQIVND (reference sequence). The CDR3 protein is CASNTGSNQPQHF.